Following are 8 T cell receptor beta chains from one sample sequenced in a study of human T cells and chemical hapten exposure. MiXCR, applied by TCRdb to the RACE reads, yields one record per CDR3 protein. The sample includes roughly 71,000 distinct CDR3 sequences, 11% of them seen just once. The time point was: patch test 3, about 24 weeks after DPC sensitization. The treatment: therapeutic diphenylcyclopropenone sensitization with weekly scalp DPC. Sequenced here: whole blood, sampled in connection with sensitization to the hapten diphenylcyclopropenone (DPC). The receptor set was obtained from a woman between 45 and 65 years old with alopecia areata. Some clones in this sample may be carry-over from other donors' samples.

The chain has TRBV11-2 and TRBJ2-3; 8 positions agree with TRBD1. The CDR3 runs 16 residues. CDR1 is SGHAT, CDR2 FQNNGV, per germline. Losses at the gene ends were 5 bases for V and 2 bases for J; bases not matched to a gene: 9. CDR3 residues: CASSPSGTGSTDTQYF. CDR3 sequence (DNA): TGTGCCAGCAGCCCTTCCGGGACAGGCTCCACAGATACGCAGTATTTT.

CDR3 protein: CASNKGQDLDNEQFF. The CDR3 DNA is TGTGCCAGCAACAAGGGGCAGGACCTAGACAATGAGCAGTTCTTC. The chain links TRBV7-9 to TRBJ2-1, with D possibly being TRBD1 (5 bases). Germline values: CDR1 SEHNR, CDR2 FQNEAQ (reference sequence). This CDR3 has 15 residues. The V gene lost 7 bases and the J gene lost 5 bases, with 18 bases spanning the gap.

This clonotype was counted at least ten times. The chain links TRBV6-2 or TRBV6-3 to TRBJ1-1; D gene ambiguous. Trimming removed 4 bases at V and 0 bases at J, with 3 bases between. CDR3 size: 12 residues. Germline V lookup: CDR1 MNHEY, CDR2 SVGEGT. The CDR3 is CASSWLNTEAFF. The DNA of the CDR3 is TGTGCCAGCAGTTGGCTGAACACTGAAGCTTTCTTT.

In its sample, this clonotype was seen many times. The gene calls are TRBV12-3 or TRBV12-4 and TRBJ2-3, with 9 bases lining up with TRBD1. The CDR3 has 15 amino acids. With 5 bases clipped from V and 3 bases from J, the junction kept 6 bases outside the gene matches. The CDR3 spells CASSPYRGLTDTQYF. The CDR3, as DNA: TGTGCCAGCAGTCCGTACAGGGGGCTGACAGATACGCAGTATTTT.

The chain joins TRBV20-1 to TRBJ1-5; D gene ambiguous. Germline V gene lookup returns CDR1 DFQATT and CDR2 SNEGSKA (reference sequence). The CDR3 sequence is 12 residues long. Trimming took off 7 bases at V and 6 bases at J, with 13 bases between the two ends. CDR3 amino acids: CSVRSYTQPQHF. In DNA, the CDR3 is TGCAGTGTCAGGTCATACACTCAGCCCCAGCATTTT.

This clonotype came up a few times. The CDR3 DNA sequence: TGTGCCAGCATGCAGGTTTCAGCATTCAATGAGCAGTTCTTC. Translation gives CASMQVSAFNEQFF. The J gene is TRBJ2-1, the V gene TRBV6-1, with D unclear. Trimming shortened V by 7 bases and J by 6 bases, and 16 bases separated the two germline ends. The CDR3 is made up of 14 amino acids. The germline V gene encodes CDR1 MNHNS and CDR2 SASEGT.

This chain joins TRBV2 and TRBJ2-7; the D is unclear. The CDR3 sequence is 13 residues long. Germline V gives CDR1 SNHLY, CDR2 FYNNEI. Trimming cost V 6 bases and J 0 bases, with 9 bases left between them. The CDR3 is CASSSHASYEQYF. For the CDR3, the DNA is TGTGCCAGCAGCTCACATGCCTCCTACGAGCAGTACTTC.

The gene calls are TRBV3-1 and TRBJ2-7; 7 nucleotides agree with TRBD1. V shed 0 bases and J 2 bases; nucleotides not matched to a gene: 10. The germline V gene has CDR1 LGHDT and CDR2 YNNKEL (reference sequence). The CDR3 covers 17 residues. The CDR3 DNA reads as TGTGCCAGCAGCCAAGAGTTCGGGACAGCGACAACCTACGAGCAGTACTTC. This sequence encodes CASSQEFGTATTYEQYF.